This T cell receptor beta chain was recorded in a study of breast tumors, draining lymph nodes, adjacent tissues. TCRdb redid the calling of the multiplex PCR reads with MiXCR, one entry per CDR3 protein. The sample lists around 170,000 distinct CDR3 sequences, approximately 30% occurring once. Trimming removed 5 bases from V and 5 bases from J, with 16 bases in between. Germline loops: CDR1 SGHTA, CDR2 FQGNSA. CDR3 size: 15 residues. The table lists this clonotype with many counts. The lymph nodes were axillary draining lymph nodes from breast cancer patients. The V gene is TRBV7-2, the J gene TRBJ1-5, with unresolved D. The specimen sequenced was axillary lymph node tissue. The source is a female donor with breast cancer. Some clones in this sample may be carry-over from other donors' samples. CDR3 loop: CASSLVPQTYQPQHF. As DNA, the CDR3 is TGTGCCAGCAGCCTTGTACCCCAGACGTATCAGCCCCAGCATTTT. Full variable domain (rest looked up from reference TRBV7-2 and TRBJ1-5): GAGVSQSPSNKVTEKGKDVELRCDPISGHTALYWYRQSLGQGLEFLIYFQGNSAPDKSGLPSDRFSAERTGGSVSTLTIQRTQQEDSAVYLCASSLVPQTYQPQHFGDGTRLSIL.